The present entry profiles one T cell receptor (beta chain) with its context. This CDR3 spans 16 amino acids. Germline V gives CDR1 SNHLY, CDR2 FYNNEI. V was pared by 0 bases and J by 0 bases, with 2 bases of the junction left unmatched. This entry comes from a study of blood T cell repertoires in COVID-19. The repertoire was sequenced with immunoSEQ multiplex PCR; TCRdb's copy has only in-frame clones and lacks some. The data contain under 300,000 clones, about 87% of them seen just once; the ten biggest clones take up 3%. The sequence came from a woman aged 45-65 years who had recovered from COVID-19. What was sequenced was PBMCs or T cells enriched from blood (not recorded which). This chain connects TRBV2 to TRBJ1-1; 9 positions agree with TRBD1. The CDR3 here is CASSEARTGVNTEAFF. In DNA form, the CDR3 reads TGTGCCAGCAGTGAAGCAAGGACAGGGGTGAACACTGAAGCTTTCTTT.